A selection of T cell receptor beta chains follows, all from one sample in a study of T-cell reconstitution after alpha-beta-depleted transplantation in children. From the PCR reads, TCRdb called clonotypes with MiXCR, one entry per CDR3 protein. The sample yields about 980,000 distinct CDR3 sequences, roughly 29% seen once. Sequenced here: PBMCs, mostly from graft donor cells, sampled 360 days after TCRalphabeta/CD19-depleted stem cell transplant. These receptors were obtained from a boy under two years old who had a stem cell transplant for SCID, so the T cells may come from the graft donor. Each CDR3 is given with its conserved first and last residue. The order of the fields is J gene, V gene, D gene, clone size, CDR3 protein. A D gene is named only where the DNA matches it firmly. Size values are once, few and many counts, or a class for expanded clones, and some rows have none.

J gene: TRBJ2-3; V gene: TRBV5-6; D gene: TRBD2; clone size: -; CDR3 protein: CASSPVGGGYTDTQYF
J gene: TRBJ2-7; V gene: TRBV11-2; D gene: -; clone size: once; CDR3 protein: CASSRLGTYEQYF
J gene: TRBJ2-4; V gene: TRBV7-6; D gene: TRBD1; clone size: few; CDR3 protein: CASSLGATGGAKNIQYF
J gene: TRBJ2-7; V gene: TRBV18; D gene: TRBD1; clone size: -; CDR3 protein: CASSSGTVKSYEQYF
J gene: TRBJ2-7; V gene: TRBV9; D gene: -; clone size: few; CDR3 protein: CASSATPSYEQYF
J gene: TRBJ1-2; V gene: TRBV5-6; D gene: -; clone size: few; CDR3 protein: CASNRLGRRTYGYTF
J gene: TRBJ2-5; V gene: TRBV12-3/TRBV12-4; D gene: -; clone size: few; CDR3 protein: CASSLGRNGYQETQYF
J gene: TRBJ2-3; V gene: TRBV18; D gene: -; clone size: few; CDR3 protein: CASSPQGFSTDTQYF
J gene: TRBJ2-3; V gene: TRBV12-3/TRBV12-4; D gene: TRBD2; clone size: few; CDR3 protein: CASSFAGGREDTQYF
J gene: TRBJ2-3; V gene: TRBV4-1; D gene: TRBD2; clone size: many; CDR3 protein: CASSQPQPGGATDTQYF
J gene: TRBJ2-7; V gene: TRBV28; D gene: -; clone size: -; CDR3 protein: CASSGDVEQYF
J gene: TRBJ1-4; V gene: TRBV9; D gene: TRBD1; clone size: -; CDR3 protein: CASSAADRVNEKLFF
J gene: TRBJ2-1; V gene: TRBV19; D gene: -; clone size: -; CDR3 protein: CASSVRHDFSYNEQFF
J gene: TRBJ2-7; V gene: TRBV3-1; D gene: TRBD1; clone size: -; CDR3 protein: CASSTRTGSLYEQYF
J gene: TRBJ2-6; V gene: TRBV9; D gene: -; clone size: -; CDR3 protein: CASSATLVRGANVLTF
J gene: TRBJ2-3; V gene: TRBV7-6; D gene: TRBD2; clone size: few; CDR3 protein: CASSFKLAGALSTDTQYF
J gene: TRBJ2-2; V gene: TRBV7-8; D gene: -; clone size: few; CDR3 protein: CASSETVFAGELFF
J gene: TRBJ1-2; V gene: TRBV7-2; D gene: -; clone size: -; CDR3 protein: CASSFEVYGYTF
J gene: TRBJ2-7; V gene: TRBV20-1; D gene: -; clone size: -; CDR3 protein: CSAAGQYSYEQYF
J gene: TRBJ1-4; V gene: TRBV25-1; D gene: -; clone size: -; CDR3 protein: CASSLSTSGAFNEKLFF
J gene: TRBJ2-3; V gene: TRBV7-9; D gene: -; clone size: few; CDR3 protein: CASTTMPGSADTQYF
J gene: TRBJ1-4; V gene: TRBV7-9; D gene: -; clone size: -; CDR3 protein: CASSLLWEVGEKLFF
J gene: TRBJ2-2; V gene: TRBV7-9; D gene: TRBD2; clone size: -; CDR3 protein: CASSRSGGNTGELFF
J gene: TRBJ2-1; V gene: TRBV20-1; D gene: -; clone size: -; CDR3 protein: CSASLRTYERRAQFF
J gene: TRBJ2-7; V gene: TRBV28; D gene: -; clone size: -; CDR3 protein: CASSPRPGTPRSYEQYF
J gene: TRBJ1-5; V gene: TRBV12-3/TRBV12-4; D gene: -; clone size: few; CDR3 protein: CASSLGKGRNQPQHF
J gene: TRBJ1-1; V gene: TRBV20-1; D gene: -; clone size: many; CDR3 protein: CSARAGNTEAFF
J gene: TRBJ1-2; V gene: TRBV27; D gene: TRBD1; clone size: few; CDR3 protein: CASRLQGRIGGYTF
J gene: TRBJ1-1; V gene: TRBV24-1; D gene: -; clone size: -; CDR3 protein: CATSDLRWDTEAFF
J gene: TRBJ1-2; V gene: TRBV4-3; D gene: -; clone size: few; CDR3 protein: CASSQEKGLGGYTF
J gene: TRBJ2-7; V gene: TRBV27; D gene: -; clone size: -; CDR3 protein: CASSLGGIVYEQYF
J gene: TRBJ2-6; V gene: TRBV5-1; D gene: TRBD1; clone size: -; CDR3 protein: CASSLVQGASGANVLTF